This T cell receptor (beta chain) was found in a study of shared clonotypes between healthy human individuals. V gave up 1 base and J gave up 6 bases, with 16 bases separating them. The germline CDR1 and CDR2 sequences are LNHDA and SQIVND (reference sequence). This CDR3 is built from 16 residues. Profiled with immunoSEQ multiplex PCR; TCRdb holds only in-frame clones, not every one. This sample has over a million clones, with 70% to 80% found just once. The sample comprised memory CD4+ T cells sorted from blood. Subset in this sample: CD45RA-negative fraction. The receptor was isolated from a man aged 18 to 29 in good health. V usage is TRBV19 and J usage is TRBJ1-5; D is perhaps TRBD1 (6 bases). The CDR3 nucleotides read TGTGCCAGTAGTATAGTTGTAACAGGGTTGCGTCAGCCCCAGCATTTT. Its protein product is CASSIVVTGLRQPQHF. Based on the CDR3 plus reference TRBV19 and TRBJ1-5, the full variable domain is DGGITQSPKYLFRKEGQNVTLSCEQNLNHDAMYWYRQDPGQGLRLIYYSQIVNDFQKGDIAEGYSVSREKKESFPLTVTSAQKNPTAFYLCASSIVVTGLRQPQHFGDGTRLSIL.